These 29 T cell receptor beta chains came from one sample sequenced in a study of cytomegalovirus exposure and HLA in healthy donors. The PCR had 60 Vbeta and 13 Jbeta primers. The assay was immunoSEQ multiplex PCR, and TCRdb's table has in-frame clones only and misses some. The sample lists 150,000 to 200,000 clones; just over 70% were seen once. Sequenced input: PBMCs. Receptors originate from a man between 18 and 29 years old in good health and CMV-seropositive.

The CDR3 region has the DNA TGTGCCACTACGAGACTAGCGGGCGTGTTAAACGAGCAGTACGTC. Translation gives CATTRLAGVLNEQYV. The gene calls are TRBV15 and TRBJ2-7, with 10 bases fitting TRBD2. V shed 9 bases and J 5 bases; nucleotides not matched to a gene: 13. Germline values: CDR1 LNHNV, CDR2 YYDKDF (reference sequence). The CDR3 loop spans 15 amino acids.

This sequence joins TRBV27 and TRBJ1-4; D perhaps matches TRBD1 (6 bases). The CDR3 length is 15 residues. V was shortened by 5 bases and J by 7 bases, with 17 bases between the two germline ends. CDR1 MNHEY and CDR2 SMNVEV come from the germline V gene (reference sequence). The CDR3 is CASSHNRVAGEKLFF. The CDR3 DNA sequence: TGTGCCAGCAGTCACAACAGGGTGGCCGGTGAAAAACTGTTTTTT.

The table lists this clone with a few counts. The chain links TRBV28 to TRBJ1-1, with TRBD1 matching over 8 bases. Germline V gene data show CDR1 as MDHEN and CDR2 as SYDVKM. The CDR3 has 16 amino acids. After removal of 3 bases from V and 5 bases from J, the junction contained 11 bases not matched to a gene. In DNA form, the CDR3 reads TGTGCCAGCAGTTTGCCCCAGGGGGCCCGGGGGACTGAAGCTTTCTTT. Translation gives CASSLPQGARGTEAFF.

The chain uses TRBV5-6 and TRBJ1-3; tentatively, D is TRBD1 (6 bases). V lost 0 bases and J lost 0, with 16 bases in between. CDR1 SGHDT and CDR2 YYEEEE come from the germline V gene. The length of the CDR3 is 18 residues. The CDR3 sequence: CASSLASRGHLSGNTIYF. CDR3 bases: TGTGCCAGCAGCTTGGCGAGCAGGGGTCACCTCTCTGGAAACACCATATATTTT.

The chain uses TRBV5-1 and TRBJ2-3; the match to TRBD2 covers 15 bases. Germline V gene sequence: CDR1 SGHRS, CDR2 YFSETQ. The CDR3 runs 16 residues. With 4 bases clipped from V and 6 bases from J, the junction kept 6 bases outside the gene matches. The CDR3 DNA reads as TGCGCCAGCAGCACCCGGACTAGCGGGAGGGCGGATACGCAGTATTTT. Its translation is CASSTRTSGRADTQYF.

The gene calls are TRBV15 and TRBJ1-1, with D perhaps matching TRBD1 (5 bases). Trimming shortened V by 0 bases and J by 2 bases, and 13 bases separated the two germline ends. This CDR3 has 16 amino acids. Germline-derived CDR1 and CDR2 are LNHNV and YYDKDF (reference sequence). The DNA of the CDR3 is TGTGCCACCAGCAGAGATCTAGTCGGGGGAAACACTGAAGCTTTCTTT. It encodes CATSRDLVGGNTEAFF. The full variable domain, in which reference TRBV15 and TRBJ1-1 provide the parts outside the CDR3, is DAMVIQNPRYQVTQFGKPVTLSCSQTLNHNVMYWYQQKSSQAPKLLFHYYDKDFNNEADTPDNFQSRRPNTSFCFLDIRSPGLGDTAMYLCATSRDLVGGNTEAFFGQGTRLTVV.

The chain has TRBV5-5 and TRBJ2-2, with a weak D call TRBD2 (6 bases). The ends were cut back, 0 bases at V and 5 bases at J, with 20 bases in the middle. Germline V gene lookup returns CDR1 SGHKS and CDR2 YYEKEE (reference sequence). CDR3 length: 18 amino acids. The CDR3 loop reads CASSLGVSGGQRTGELFF. The CDR3, as DNA: TGTGCCAGCAGCTTGGGGGTTAGCGGAGGCCAGAGAACCGGGGAGCTGTTTTTT.

Worth noting for this clone: Other DNA sequences from this sample encode an identical CDR3 as well. This chain uses TRBV30 with TRBJ2-5; D is possibly TRBD2 (5 bases). The CDR3 contains 13 residues. Trimming pared 1 base from V and 1 base from J, leaving 7 bases between. The germline V gene has CDR1 GTSNPN and CDR2 SVGIG (reference sequence). The chain's CDR3 is CAWSGGLQETQYF. The CDR3 DNA sequence: TGTGCCTGGAGTGGCGGACTCCAAGAGACCCAGTACTTC.

This clone was detected once. The chain links TRBV29-1 to TRBJ1-4, with D perhaps TRBD1 (6 bases). The V end was cut by 4 bases, the J end by 5 bases, with 14 bases between. This CDR3 has 14 residues. Germline CDR1 reads SQVTM; CDR2 reads ANQGSEA. Here the CDR3 DNA reads TGCAGCGTTGCGGCTCGGCAGGGGAATGAAAAACTGTTTTTT. Translation: CSVAARQGNEKLFF. Drawing the rest from reference TRBV29-1 and TRBJ1-4, the complete variable domain is SAVISQKPSRDICQRGTSLTIQCQVDSQVTMMFWYRQQPGQSLTLIATANQGSEATYESGFVIDKFPISRPNLTFSTLTVSNMSPEDSSIYLCSVAARQGNEKLFFGSGTQLSVL.

This chain uses TRBV7-2 with TRBJ2-3; D is possibly TRBD2 (6 bases). With 2 bases removed from V and 2 bases from J, the gap between germline ends came to 11 bases. This CDR3 has 15 residues. Germline values: CDR1 SGHTA, CDR2 FQGNSA. CDR3 protein: CASSLFTGATDTQYF. The DNA of the CDR3 is TGTGCCAGCAGCTTATTCACGGGAGCCACAGATACGCAGTATTTT.

A single count supports this clone. The chain combines TRBV2 with TRBJ1-4; D call uncertain. V shed 5 bases and J shed 5 bases, with 12 bases lying between them. The CDR3 is 14 amino acids. Germline CDR1 and CDR2: SNHLY and FYNNEI. The CDR3 DNA sequence: TGTGCCAGCAGTCCCGGACGGGGAAATGAAAAACTGTTTTTT. Translation gives CASSPGRGNEKLFF. Full variable domain (outside the CDR3, taken from reference TRBV2 and TRBJ1-4): EPEVTQTPSHQVTQMGQEVILRCVPISNHLYFYWYRQILGQKVEFLVSFYNNEISEKSEIFDDQFSVERPDGSNFTLKIRSTKLEDSAMYFCASSPGRGNEKLFFGSGTQLSVL.

This chain connects TRBV6-5 to TRBJ1-6, with TRBD1 identical over 11 bases. The V gene end was trimmed by 5 bases and the J gene end by 10 bases; junction bases not matched to a gene: 7. Germline CDR1 is MNHEY and CDR2 is SVGAGI. The CDR3 spans 15 residues. CDR3 loop: CASSAGQGVGSPLHF. Written as DNA, the CDR3 is TGTGCCAGCAGTGCGGGACAGGGGGTCGGCTCACCCCTCCACTTT.

J is TRBJ2-7 and V is TRBV7-9; 8 nucleotides agree with TRBD1. Trimming cost V 5 bases and J 0 bases; bases outside gene matches: 6. The CDR3 contains 15 residues. Per the germline V gene, CDR1 is SEHNR and CDR2 is FQNEAQ (reference sequence). The CDR3 DNA is TGTGCCAGCAGCCCAGGGGGCCTTGGCTCCTACGAGCAGTACGTC. The encoded protein is CASSPGGLGSYEQYV.

V usage is TRBV6-1 and J usage is TRBJ1-2; 7 bases agree with TRBD1. Germline CDR1 reads MNHNS; CDR2 reads SASEGT. CDR3 length: 15 amino acids. Germline trimming cut 6 bases from V and 0 bases from J; bases unmatched to any gene: 7. This chain's CDR3 is CASRGGSEANYGYTF. CDR3 sequence (DNA): TGTGCCAGCAGAGGGGGCTCGGAGGCTAACTATGGCTACACCTTC.

This sequence joins TRBV5-1 and TRBJ2-1, with TRBD2 matching 7 bases. Germline loops: CDR1 SGHRS, CDR2 YFSETQ. With 0 bases clipped from V and 7 bases from J, the junction kept 10 bases outside the gene matches. The CDR3 is made up of 16 amino acids. The CDR3 coding sequence is TGCGCCAGCAGCTTGGGTTCGGGAGGCCATGAAAATGAGCAGTTCTTC. Translation gives CASSLGSGGHENEQFF. The complete variable domain, with remaining parts taken from reference TRBV5-1 and TRBJ2-1, reads KAGVTQTPRYLIKTRGQQVTLSCSPISGHRSVSWYQQTPGQGLQFLFEYFSETQRNKGNFPGRFSGRQFSNSRSEMNVSTLELGDSALYLCASSLGSGGHENEQFFGPGTRLTVL.

The J gene is TRBJ1-1, the V gene TRBV5-4; TRBD1 aligns across 8 bases. Germline V gene data show CDR1 as SGHNT and CDR2 as YYREEE (reference sequence). The CDR3 covers 14 residues. V was pared by 2 bases and J by 5 bases, with 5 bases of the junction left unmatched. As DNA, the CDR3 is TGTGCCAGCAGCTTAGACAGGGGTGGAACTGAAGCTTTCTTT. It codes for CASSLDRGGTEAFF.

The table lists this clone with a count of one. V is TRBV9 and J is TRBJ1-1; TRBD1 matches 12 bases. The J segment lost 5 bases and the V segment lost 3 bases, leaving 8 bases of the junction unmatched. Looked up from germline, CDR1 is SGDLS and CDR2 is YYNGEE. This CDR3 is built from 16 residues. The CDR3: CASSGTGTGGLTEAFF. In nucleotides, the CDR3 is TGTGCCAGCAGCGGAACCGGGACAGGGGGCTTGACTGAAGCTTTCTTT.

Points on this clone: The junction differs from germline at one of its ends, possibly a read error. This chain links TRBV7-9 with TRBJ1-2, with D tentatively TRBD1 (5 bases). Germline CDR1 SEHNR, CDR2 FQNEAQ (reference sequence). The CDR3 extends over 15 amino acids. CDR3 DNA sequence: TGTTCCAGCAGCCCGGTGCTCCAGGGTCCCTATGGCTACACCTTC. The encoded protein is CSSSPVLQGPYGYTF. Complete variable domain (other parts from reference TRBV7-9 and TRBJ1-2): DTGVSQNPRHKITKRGQNVTFRCDPISEHNRLYWYRQTLGQGPEFLTYFQNEAQLEKSRLLSDRFSAERPKGSFSTLEIQRTEQGDSAMYLCSSSPVLQGPYGYTFGSGTRLTVV.

The chain carries TRBV6-4 and TRBJ2-1, with a tentative D call TRBD2 (6 bases). This CDR3 is 15 amino acids long. CDR1 MRHNA and CDR2 SNTAGT come from the germline V gene. V lost 6 bases and J lost 9, with 21 bases in between. CDR3: CASSPLAQITSEQFF. DNA for the CDR3: TGTGCCAGCAGCCCTCTAGCGCAGATAACAAGTGAGCAGTTCTTC.

V gene TRBV18 combines with J gene TRBJ1-2, with D possibly matching TRBD1 (6 bases). The CDR3 covers 14 residues. The germline CDR1 and CDR2 sequences are KGHSH and LQKENI. V was pared by 6 bases and J by 4 bases, with 15 bases between. CDR3 sequence (DNA): TGTGCCAGCTCCGAATCAACAGGGACCTATGGCTACACCTTC. It codes for CASSESTGTYGYTF.

The rearrangement uses TRBV5-1 and TRBJ1-5; D is ambiguous. V gave up 5 bases and J gave up 0 bases, with 6 bases separating them. Germline loops: CDR1 SGHRS, CDR2 YFSETQ. This CDR3 has 13 residues. In DNA, the CDR3 is TGCGCCAGCAGAGAGAATAGCAATCAGCCCCAGCATTTT. Residues: CASRENSNQPQHF.

The V call is TRBV6-4, the J call TRBJ2-2; D call uncertain. V dropped 5 bases and J dropped 0 bases, with 13 bases sitting between them. CDR1 MRHNA and CDR2 SNTAGT come from the germline V gene. This CDR3 spans 16 amino acids. This CDR3 reads CASSPLPGSNTGELFF. The DNA of the CDR3 is TGTGCCAGCAGTCCCCTCCCAGGCTCGAACACCGGGGAGCTGTTTTTT.

The rearrangement uses TRBV5-6 and TRBJ2-3, with 10 bases identical to TRBD1. Germline V CDR1 and CDR2: SGHDT, YYEEEE. Trimming at V came to 3 bases and at J to 4 bases, leaving 5 bases not matched to a gene. The CDR3 is 15 residues long. CDR3 sequence (DNA): TGTGCCAGCAGCTCCGGGACAGGGGAAGCAGATACGCAGTATTTT. It specifies CASSSGTGEADTQYF.

V usage is TRBV6-6 and J usage is TRBJ2-7; 10 positions match TRBD2. V was pared by 2 bases and J by 2 bases, with 3 bases of the junction left unmatched. Germline V CDR1 and CDR2: MNHNY, SVGAGI (reference sequence). The CDR3 contains 15 residues. The CDR3 nucleotides are TGTGCCAGCAGTTACAGGACTAGCGGAACCTACGAGCAGTACGTC. Its translation: CASSYRTSGTYEQYV.

The V gene is TRBV5-6, the J gene TRBJ2-1, with TRBD1 matching over 12 bases. The CDR3 is 18 residues long. Germline values: CDR1 SGHDT, CDR2 YYEEEE. V lost 2 bases, J lost 7 bases, and 13 bases stayed unmatched. This chain's CDR3 is CASSFFLPGQGARNEQFF. The CDR3 bases are TGTGCCAGCAGCTTTTTTCTACCGGGACAGGGGGCGAGGAATGAGCAGTTCTTC.

Points on this clone: The sample contains more than one DNA sequence encoding this CDR3. This chain connects TRBV6-6 to TRBJ1-1; D not certain. Trimming removed 4 bases from V and 4 bases from J, with 16 bases in between. Germline CDR1 reads MNHNY; CDR2 reads SVGAGI (reference sequence). The CDR3 spans 15 residues. This CDR3 reads CASSFTSRPSTEAFF. For the CDR3, the DNA is TGTGCCAGCAGTTTCACTTCCCGCCCGAGCACTGAAGCTTTCTTT.

V usage is TRBV2 and J usage is TRBJ2-7; 11 bases agree with TRBD1. The CDR3 has 14 residues. The trim removed 6 bases at V and 10 bases at J, leaving 11 bases unmatched. CDR1 and CDR2 from the germline V gene are SNHLY and FYNNEI. Here the CDR3 reads CASSGSGTGGHQYV. CDR3 DNA sequence: TGTGCCAGCAGCGGGTCCGGGACAGGGGGACACCAGTACGTC.

The rearrangement links TRBV28 to TRBJ1-5, with D maybe TRBD1 (5 bases). Germline V gene lookup returns CDR1 MDHEN and CDR2 SYDVKM. The CDR3 has 18 amino acids. Trimming removed 2 bases from V and 5 bases from J, with 22 bases in between. This CDR3 reads CASSLLIPSLGGDQPQHF. The CDR3 nucleotides read TGTGCCAGCAGTTTACTTATCCCCTCTCTTGGGGGGGATCAGCCCCAGCATTTT.

This clone was observed a single time. This sequence joins TRBV7-2 and TRBJ1-1; 9 nucleotides align to TRBD1. Germline CDR1 and CDR2: SGHTA and FQGNSA. CDR3 length: 18 amino acids. V trimming: 2 bases; J trimming: 4 bases; junction bases outside the gene matches: 14. The CDR3 spells CASSLTWFPGTGLTEAFF. The CDR3 nucleotides are TGTGCCAGCAGCTTAACTTGGTTTCCCGGGACAGGGCTCACTGAAGCTTTCTTT.